The 11 T cell receptor beta chains listed next were all sequenced from one sample in a study of regulatory T cells in long-lasting Graves disease. Stated time point: newly diagnosed GD, antithyroid drugs for less than 3 months. With RNA extracted from PBMCs as input, the TCR library was made. CDR3-region Arm-PCR and iRepertoire HTBI primers produced the TCR beta libraries. TCRdb reanalysed the multiplex PCR reads using MiXCR and keeps one entry per CDR3 protein. Here the sample spans more than 350,000 distinct CDR3 sequences, just under 15% being singletons. These data were also filed under a second study, of T cells in Graves' hyperthyroidism and ophthalmopathy.

Specimen: peripheral blood mononuclear cells (PBMCs), collected at new diagnosis, from a patient treated with antithyroid drugs. All receptors come from a woman in her thirties with Graves disease.

The chain joins TRBV18 to TRBJ2-1; D not certain. The CDR3 has 18 amino acids. The V end was cut by 0 bases, the J end by 2 bases, with 17 bases between. Germline V gene data show CDR1 as KGHSH and CDR2 as LQKENI. CDR3 bases: TGTGCCAGCTCACCACCGCCTAGAATGGGAATTGCCTACAATGAGCAGTTCTTC. Translated, it gives CASSPPPRMGIAYNEQFF.

This clonotype was observed a few times. The chain couples TRBV5-1 to TRBJ2-2; D possibly corresponds to TRBD2 (5 bases). Germline CDR1 SGHRS, CDR2 YFSETQ. V lost 3 bases to trimming and J lost 0 bases, with 15 bases between them. The CDR3 has 17 residues. The CDR3 nucleotides are TGCGCCAGCAGCTACCGATTTAGCGATACGAACACCGGGGAGCTGTTTTTT. It codes for CASSYRFSDTNTGELFF.

This clonotype was seen ten or more times. The V gene is TRBV3-1, the J gene TRBJ1-5; D not certain. Between the trimmed V and J ends, which lost 3 bases and 5 bases, there was a span of 11 bases. In germline, CDR1 is LGHDT, CDR2 YNNKEL (reference sequence). This CDR3 spans 14 amino acids. The CDR3, as DNA: TGTGCCAGCAGCCAGGGCAGGTGGGATCAGCCCCAGCATTTT. Translation: CASSQGRWDQPQHF.

This clonotype showed up many times. The J gene is TRBJ1-3, the V gene TRBV20-1, with D possibly being TRBD1 (6 bases). V was trimmed by 6 bases and J by 5 bases, leaving 17 bases between them. The CDR3 spans 14 residues. The germline gives CDR1 DFQATT, CDR2 SNEGSKA (reference sequence). The CDR3 DNA reads TGCAGTGCGCAGACAGGAGGCGGACGAAACACCATATATTTT. Protein product: CSAQTGGGRNTIYF.

V and J are TRBV28 and TRBJ1-2; D is undetermined. The length of the CDR3 is 14 residues. V lost 6 bases and J lost 11, with 22 bases in between. The V gene's germline CDR1 is MDHEN and CDR2 SYDVKM. The CDR3 is CASSFNKPSEGYTF. CDR3 DNA: TGTGCCAGCAGCTTCAACAAGCCCAGCGAGGGTTACACCTTC.

This clonotype was seen many times. This rearrangement joins TRBV20-1 to TRBJ2-3; 8 bases are a match to TRBD2. The CDR3 has 15 amino acids. After removal of 5 bases from V and 7 bases from J, the junction contained 14 bases not matched to a gene. CDR1 is DFQATT and CDR2 is SNEGSKA in the germline V gene (reference sequence). CDR3 coding DNA: TGCAGTGCTCCAAGTCCCGGGACTAGGGGGAATACGCAGTATTTT. Residues: CSAPSPGTRGNTQYF.

This clonotype was detected many times. CDR3 region: CAWSLLAGTGELFF. The CDR3, as DNA: TGTGCCTGGAGTCTACTAGCGGGCACCGGGGAGCTGTTTTTT. V gene TRBV30 combines with J gene TRBJ2-2; TRBD2 matches at 9 bases. Per the germline V gene, CDR1 is GTSNPN and CDR2 is SVGIG (reference sequence). This CDR3 is 14 amino acids long. J lost 4 bases, V lost 2 bases, and 2 bases had no gene match.

This clonotype was observed a handful of times. J is TRBJ2-1 and V is TRBV5-1; unclear D gene. This CDR3 has 15 amino acids. The germline V and J ends were trimmed by 0 bases and 7 bases, with 14 bases remaining between them. Germline CDR1 SGHRS, CDR2 YFSETQ. The CDR3 coding sequence is TGCGCCAGCAGCTTGGTGACAAATAAAGATAATGAGCAGTTCTTC. This codes for CASSLVTNKDNEQFF.

This clonotype was seen many times. The gene calls are TRBV11-2 and TRBJ2-5; D may be TRBD2 (5 bases). The CDR3 runs 15 residues. Germline V gene data show CDR1 as SGHAT and CDR2 as FQNNGV. V lost 7 bases and J lost 1, with 16 bases in between. The CDR3 sequence is CASNPNGLRQETQYF. DNA of the CDR3: TGTGCCAGCAACCCGAACGGACTGCGCCAAGAGACCCAGTACTTC.

On this clonotype: It may be a read error: a sequence one base away is much more abundant. The rearrangement links TRBV5-1 to TRBJ2-7; D may be TRBD2 (6 bases). V was shortened by 0 bases and J by 3 bases, with 19 bases between the two germline ends. Germline assignment: CDR1 SGHRS and CDR2 YFSETQ. The CDR3 has 17 residues. The CDR3 sequence: CASSLASDGGWLYEQYF. The CDR3 coding sequence is TGCGCCAGCAGCTTGGCTTCGGACGGGGGATGGCTCTACGAGCAGTACTTC.

This chain connects TRBV2 to TRBJ2-2; no reliable D call. Germline V gene lookup returns CDR1 SNHLY and CDR2 FYNNEI. Between the trimmed V and J ends, which lost 7 bases and 2 bases, there was a span of 14 bases. This CDR3 has 15 amino acids. In DNA form, the CDR3 reads TGTGCCAGCACCAAAGGACCCTCTAACACCGGGGAGCTGTTTTTT. Its translation is CASTKGPSNTGELFF.